A single sample gave rise to the 32 T cell receptor beta chains below, sequenced in a study of cytotoxic CD8 clonotypes in ibrutinib-treated CLL. Data came from immunoSEQ multiplex PCR; TCRdb stores just in-frame clones and leaves some out. This table holds just over 200,000 clones, roughly three quarters found once. The sample was PBMCs, taken after 12 months of ibrutinib treatment. These receptor sequences come from a human donor with chronic lymphocytic leukemia.

V gene TRBV5-1 combines with J gene TRBJ2-2, with 10 bases lining up with TRBD2. The germline V gene encodes CDR1 SGHRS and CDR2 YFSETQ. V trimming: 0 bases; J trimming: 5 bases; junction bases outside the gene matches: 10. This CDR3 region has 18 residues. CDR3: CASSLGTSGQFGTGELFF. For the CDR3, the DNA is TGCGCCAGCAGCTTGGGGACTAGCGGACAATTCGGGACCGGGGAGCTGTTTTTT.

The chain combines TRBV23-1 with TRBJ1-5; D may be TRBD1 (5 bases). TRBV23-1 is marked as an open reading frame, function uncertain. The CDR3 totals 15 residues. The ends were cut back, 2 bases at V and 4 bases at J, with 12 bases in the middle. The chain's CDR3 is CASSQIVGGNQPQHF. CDR3 coding DNA: TGCGCCAGCAGTCAAATCGTGGGGGGAAATCAGCCCCAGCATTTT.

This chain joins TRBV25-1 and TRBJ1-1, with D maybe TRBD1 (5 bases). This CDR3 has 14 amino acids. Germline CDR1 reads MGHDK; CDR2 reads SYGVNS. Deletions cut 8 bases from V and 0 bases from J, with 13 bases between. The CDR3 DNA follows: TGTGCCAGCGCGCGACAGACAATGAACACTGAAGCTTTCTTT. This sequence encodes CASARQTMNTEAFF.

This clone was observed a handful of times. The genes are TRBV28 and TRBJ1-2; no clear D gene. V was trimmed by 3 bases and J by 4 bases, leaving 9 bases between them. The germline gives CDR1 MDHEN, CDR2 SYDVKM. The CDR3 runs 13 residues. DNA for the CDR3: TGTGCCAGCAGTTTCGAGGCAATCTATGGCTACACCTTC. Translated: CASSFEAIYGYTF.

This sequence joins TRBV6-4 and TRBJ1-6, with 10 bases that match TRBD1. Unmatched junction bases numbered 7, after V lost 4 bases and J lost 10 bases. In germline, CDR1 is MRHNA, CDR2 SNTAGT. This CDR3 has 15 amino acids. The CDR3 DNA follows: TGTGCCAGCAGTGTGACAGGGGGCGGCGGCTCACCCCTCCACTTT. Protein product: CASSVTGGGGSPLHF.

The J gene is TRBJ1-5, the V gene TRBV6-1; D is undetermined. The CDR3 loop spans 14 amino acids. Germline CDR1 MNHNS, CDR2 SASEGT. V dropped 7 bases and J dropped 3 bases, with 13 bases sitting between them. CDR3 sequence: CASIATSNNQPQHF. CDR3 DNA sequence: TGTGCCAGCATTGCAACTTCGAACAATCAGCCCCAGCATTTT.

V is TRBV7-8 and J is TRBJ1-1, with a possible D match to TRBD1 (5 bases). This CDR3 has 16 amino acids. The germline V and J ends were trimmed by 2 bases and 6 bases, with 19 bases remaining between them. Germline assignment: CDR1 SGHVS and CDR2 FQNEAQ. The CDR3 protein is CASSLRGAGKKAEAFF. CDR3 nucleotides: TGTGCCAGCAGCTTACGAGGAGCAGGGAAGAAAGCTGAAGCTTTCTTT.

The CDR3 sequence is CASSERDHYEQYF. The CDR3 DNA sequence: TGTGCCAGCAGTGAAAGGGACCACTACGAGCAGTACTTC. This rearrangement joins TRBV6-1 to TRBJ2-7; D may match TRBD1 or TRBD2 (5 bases each). The length of the CDR3 is 13 residues. V dropped 2 bases and J dropped 3 bases, with 8 bases sitting between them. Germline lookup yields CDR1 MNHNS and CDR2 SASEGT.

The V gene is TRBV7-3, the J gene TRBJ1-2; D may be TRBD1 (5 bases). V dropped 6 bases and J dropped 4 bases, with 15 bases sitting between them. CDR1 is SGHTA and CDR2 is FQGTGA in the germline V gene. The length of the CDR3 is 14 residues. In nucleotides, the CDR3 is TGTGCCAGCAGAAGCTACGGGACGGTCTATGGCTACACCTTC. It codes for CASRSYGTVYGYTF.

In its sample, this clone was seen a few times. The chain links TRBV5-1 to TRBJ2-7; the D gene is possibly TRBD1 (6 bases). Germline V gene data show CDR1 as SGHRS and CDR2 as YFSETQ. Deletions cut 3 bases from V and 0 bases from J, with 16 bases between. The CDR3 is made up of 16 amino acids. DNA of the CDR3: TGCGCCAGCAGCTGGGCAACAGGGAGTGCCTCCTACGAGCAGTACTTC. It codes for CASSWATGSASYEQYF.

The gene calls are TRBV19 and TRBJ2-3, with D tentatively TRBD2 (6 bases). Germline CDR1 LNHDA, CDR2 SQIVND (reference sequence). This CDR3 comprises 12 residues. V gave up 5 bases and J gave up 6 bases, with 9 bases separating them. The CDR3 coding sequence is TGTGCCAGTAGTTTTCGGGGGGATACGCAGTATTTT. This sequence encodes CASSFRGDTQYF. Together with reference TRBV19 and TRBJ2-3, the CDR3 gives the full variable domain: DGGITQSPKYLFRKEGQNVTLSCEQNLNHDAMYWYRQDPGQGLRLIYYSQIVNDFQKGDIAEGYSVSREKKESFPLTVTSAQKNPTAFYLCASSFRGDTQYFGPGTRLTVL.

This sequence joins TRBV7-3 and TRBJ2-3; TRBD2 aligns across 7 bases. The CDR3 is made up of 15 amino acids. Losses at the gene ends were 6 bases for V and 0 bases for J; bases not matched to a gene: 6. CDR1 is SGHTA and CDR2 is FQGTGA in the germline V gene. As DNA, the CDR3 is TGTGCCAGCAGTAAGACCGGGGGGAGCACAGATACGCAGTATTTT. Its protein is CASSKTGGSTDTQYF.

The chain couples TRBV7-9 to TRBJ2-5; D uncertain. The CDR3 extends over 15 amino acids. The V gene lost 5 bases and the J gene lost 1 base, with 14 bases spanning the gap. The germline CDR1 and CDR2 sequences are SEHNR and FQNEAQ (reference sequence). The CDR3 reads CASSPRGSTQETQYF. The CDR3, as DNA: TGTGCCAGCAGCCCCCGCGGTAGTACCCAAGAGACCCAGTACTTC. Variable domain in full (rest from reference TRBV7-9 and TRBJ2-5): DTGVSQNPRHKITKRGQNVTFRCDPISEHNRLYWYRQTLGQGPEFLTYFQNEAQLEKSRLLSDRFSAERPKGSFSTLEIQRTEQGDSAMYLCASSPRGSTQETQYFGPGTRLLVL.

V and J are TRBV7-9 and TRBJ2-2; 9 bases agree with TRBD1. The germline V gene has CDR1 SEHNR and CDR2 FQNEAQ (reference sequence). This CDR3 region has 16 residues. J lost 7 bases, V lost 2 bases, and 8 bases had no gene match. The CDR3 sequence: CASSLWPGQGFGELFF. CDR3 DNA sequence: TGTGCCAGCAGCTTATGGCCGGGACAGGGATTCGGGGAGCTGTTTTTT.

V usage is TRBV5-1 and J usage is TRBJ1-1; D unclear. Germline assignment: CDR1 SGHRS and CDR2 YFSETQ. The CDR3 length is 14 residues. The germline V and J ends were trimmed by 4 bases and 0 bases, with 10 bases remaining between them. The CDR3 protein is CASSLDGMNTEAFF. CDR3 nucleotide sequence: TGCGCCAGCAGCCTCGACGGCATGAACACTGAAGCTTTCTTT.

This clone turned up a few times. The chain links TRBV4-2 to TRBJ2-7; 8 bases are shared with TRBD2. The length of the CDR3 is 16 residues. V lost 1 base and J lost 2; bases outside the gene matches: 7. Germline CDR1 and CDR2: LGHNA and YNFKEQ. CDR3 residues: CASSQVGGAGAYEQYF. CDR3 coding DNA: TGTGCCAGCAGCCAAGTAGGAGGAGCGGGGGCCTACGAGCAGTACTTC.

V and J are TRBV15 and TRBJ2-5; D unclear. In germline, CDR1 is LNHNV, CDR2 YYDKDF (reference sequence). The germline V and J ends were trimmed by 3 bases and 1 base, with 12 bases remaining between them. CDR3 length: 15 amino acids. The DNA for the CDR3 is TGTGCCACCAGCAGGAACGGAGCAGCCCAAGAGACCCAGTACTTC. Protein product: CATSRNGAAQETQYF.

This rearrangement joins TRBV2 to TRBJ2-7; D not resolved. Trimming removed 4 bases from V and 0 bases from J, with 10 bases in between. CDR1 is SNHLY, CDR2 FYNNEI, per germline. The CDR3 is 14 amino acids. The CDR3 sequence: CASSARRVSYEQYF. CDR3 nucleotide sequence: TGTGCCAGCAGTGCCAGGCGTGTCTCCTACGAGCAGTACTTC.

This clone was seen only once. The rearrangement uses TRBV7-2 and TRBJ2-3, with D perhaps given as TRBD1 or TRBD2 (5 bases each). The V and J ends lost 4 bases and 3 bases respectively, with 14 bases between them. Germline CDR1 and CDR2: SGHTA and FQGNSA. The CDR3 is 15 amino acids. This chain's CDR3 is CASSSRGVRTDTQYF. In DNA, the CDR3 is TGTGCCAGCAGCTCCCGAGGGGTGAGAACAGATACGCAGTATTTT.

The rearrangement uses TRBV6-5 and TRBJ1-4, with unresolved D. The germline V gene has CDR1 MNHEY and CDR2 SVGAGI. V lost 2 bases and J 7 bases, leaving 11 bases between the germline ends. This CDR3 is built from 14 residues. CDR3 nucleotide sequence: TGTGCCAGCAGTTACGGGCGGCTTGGTGAAAAACTGTTTTTT. Translation: CASSYGRLGEKLFF.

This clone was seen only a few times. V gene TRBV30 combines with J gene TRBJ2-7; no firm D call. Trimming took off 0 bases at V and 6 bases at J, with 9 bases between the two ends. This CDR3 has 12 residues. The germline V gene encodes CDR1 GTSNPN and CDR2 SVGIG (reference sequence). CDR3 protein: CAWSVVPGEQYF. CDR3 DNA sequence: TGTGCCTGGAGTGTAGTCCCGGGCGAGCAGTACTTC. Complete variable domain (other parts from reference TRBV30 and TRBJ2-7): SQTIHQWPATLVQPVGSPLSLECTVEGTSNPNLYWYRQAAGRGLQLLFYSVGIGQISSEVPQNLSASRPQDRQFILSSKKLLLSDSGFYLCAWSVVPGEQYFGPGTRLTVT.

This clone was seen more than once but under ten times. This chain links TRBV4-2 with TRBJ1-6; D perhaps matches TRBD1 (5 bases). Deletions cut 3 bases from V and 8 bases from J, with 14 bases between. This CDR3 has 15 residues. CDR1 LGHNA and CDR2 YNFKEQ come from the germline V gene. CDR3 DNA: TGTGCCAGCAGCCAGGCCGGGAAAGGGGATTCACCCCTCCACTTT. The encoded protein is CASSQAGKGDSPLHF.

The chain couples TRBV29-1 to TRBJ1-2, with D perhaps TRBD1 (5 bases). This CDR3 comprises 13 residues. CDR1 is SQVTM and CDR2 is ANQGSEA in the germline V gene. The V end was cut by 5 bases, the J end by 7 bases, with 17 bases between. CDR3 in DNA: TGCAGCGTTCCCTTGTCTGGGGCAAGTGGCTACACCTTC. The encoded protein is CSVPLSGASGYTF.

A note on this clone: Other DNA sequences from this sample encode an identical CDR3 as well. The chain is built from TRBV6-1 and TRBJ1-2; D call uncertain. CDR1 is MNHNS, CDR2 SASEGT, per germline. With 5 bases removed from V and 5 bases from J, the gap between germline ends came to 9 bases. There are 12 residues in the CDR3. Here the CDR3 reads CASSPGDYGYTF. In DNA, the CDR3 is TGTGCCAGCAGTCCCGGGGATTATGGCTACACCTTC.

The chain combines TRBV7-2 with TRBJ2-5; D gene unclear. In germline, CDR1 is SGHTA, CDR2 FQGNSA. Trimming cost V 5 bases and J 5 bases, with 9 bases left between them. The length of the CDR3 is 12 residues. CDR3 DNA sequence: TGTGCCAGCAGCCCAACCCGTGAGACCCAGTACTTC. It translates to CASSPTRETQYF.

The rearrangement uses TRBV28 and TRBJ2-2; TRBD2 matches 7 bases. The CDR3 spans 15 residues. J was trimmed by 1 base and V by 8 bases; bases with no gene match: 7. The V gene's germline CDR1 is MDHEN and CDR2 SYDVKM. CDR3 amino acids: CASSGEGRNTGELFF. The CDR3 DNA sequence: TGTGCCAGCTCTGGGGAGGGCCGGAACACCGGGGAGCTGTTTTTT.

The rearrangement joins TRBV6-5 to TRBJ2-7, with D unresolved. The CDR3 has 13 residues. V was pared by 0 bases and J by 7 bases, with 10 bases between. Germline V gene lookup returns CDR1 MNHEY and CDR2 SVGAGI. CDR3 nucleotide sequence: TGTGCCAGCAGTTACTCCCGGGTGGGGGAGCAGTACTTC. Translated: CASSYSRVGEQYF.

V gene TRBV7-6 combines with J gene TRBJ2-1; no firm D call. The CDR3 has 14 amino acids. Germline CDR1 and CDR2: SGHVS and FNYEAQ. V gave up 2 bases and J gave up 0 bases, with 5 bases separating them. The CDR3 spells CASSLHSSYNEQFF. The CDR3, as DNA: TGTGCCAGCAGCTTACACAGCTCCTACAATGAGCAGTTCTTC.

The count of this clone is one. This sequence joins TRBV5-6 and TRBJ2-3, with 14 bases matching TRBD2. The CDR3 consists of 16 residues. Trimming cost V 3 bases and J 7 bases; bases outside gene matches: 7. Germline values: CDR1 SGHDT, CDR2 YYEEEE. The CDR3 region has the DNA TGTGCCAGCAGCTCGACCGGGACTAGCGGGAGAAATACGCAGTATTTT. It specifies CASSSTGTSGRNTQYF.

This chain joins TRBV27 and TRBJ1-1, with D unclear. The germline V gene has CDR1 MNHEY and CDR2 SMNVEV (reference sequence). The CDR3 loop spans 12 amino acids. V shed 5 bases and J shed 7 bases, with 11 bases lying between them. The CDR3 spells CASSPTVGEAFF. In DNA form, the CDR3 reads TGTGCCAGCAGTCCTACTGTAGGTGAAGCTTTCTTT.

J is TRBJ2-7 and V is TRBV7-2, with 9 positions matching TRBD2. The CDR3 is 14 amino acids. Germline V gene data show CDR1 as SGHTA and CDR2 as FQGNSA. J was trimmed by 3 bases and V by 7 bases; bases with no gene match: 7. CDR3 DNA sequence: TGTGCCAGCACCCCGAGGCGGGGGGGCTACGAGCAGTACTTC. This encodes CASTPRRGGYEQYF. The whole variable domain, filled in from reference TRBV7-2 and TRBJ2-7, reads GAGVSQSPSNKVTEKGKDVELRCDPISGHTALYWYRQSLGQGLEFLIYFQGNSAPDKSGLPSDRFSAERTGGSVSTLTIQRTQQEDSAVYLCASTPRRGGYEQYFGPGTRLTVT.

This chain joins TRBV18 and TRBJ1-1; possible D gene TRBD1, 5 bases. Per germline, CDR1 KGHSH and CDR2 LQKENI. V was trimmed by 0 bases and J by 10 bases, leaving 12 bases between them. The CDR3 consists of 13 residues. The chain's CDR3 is CASSPPGAWAAFF. DNA for the CDR3: TGTGCCAGCTCACCACCCGGGGCTTGGGCAGCTTTCTTT. Filled out from reference TRBV18 and TRBJ1-1, the complete variable domain reads NAGVMQNPRHLVRRRGQEARLRCSPMKGHSHVYWYRQLPEEGLKFMVYLQKENIIDESGMPKERFSAEFPKEGPSILRIQQVVRGDSAAYFCASSPPGAWAAFFGQGTRLTVV.